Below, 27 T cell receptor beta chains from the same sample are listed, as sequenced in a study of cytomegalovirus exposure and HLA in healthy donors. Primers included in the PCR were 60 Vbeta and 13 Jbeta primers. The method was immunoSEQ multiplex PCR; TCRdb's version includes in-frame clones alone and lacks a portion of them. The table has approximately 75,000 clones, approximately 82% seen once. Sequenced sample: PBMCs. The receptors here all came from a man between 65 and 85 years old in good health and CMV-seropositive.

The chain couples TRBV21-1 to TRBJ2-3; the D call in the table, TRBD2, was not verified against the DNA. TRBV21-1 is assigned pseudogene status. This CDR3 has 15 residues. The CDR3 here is CASSKLAGGPDTQYF. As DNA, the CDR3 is TGTGCCAGCAGCAAACTAGCGGGAGGGCCAGATACGCAGTATTTT.

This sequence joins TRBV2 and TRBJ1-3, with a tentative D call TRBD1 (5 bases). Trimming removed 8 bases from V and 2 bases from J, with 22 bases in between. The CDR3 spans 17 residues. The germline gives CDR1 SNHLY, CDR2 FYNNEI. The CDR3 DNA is TGTGCCAGCCAGGTGGCCTGGGGCCAGGGTACTGGAAACACCATATATTTT. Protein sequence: CASQVAWGQGTGNTIYF.

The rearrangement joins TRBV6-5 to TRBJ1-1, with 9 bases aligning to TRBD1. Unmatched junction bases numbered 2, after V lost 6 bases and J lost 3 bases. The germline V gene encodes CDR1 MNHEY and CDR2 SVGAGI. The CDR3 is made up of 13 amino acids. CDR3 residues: CASRRQGDTEAFF. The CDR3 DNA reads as TGTGCCAGCAGGCGACAGGGGGACACTGAAGCTTTCTTT.

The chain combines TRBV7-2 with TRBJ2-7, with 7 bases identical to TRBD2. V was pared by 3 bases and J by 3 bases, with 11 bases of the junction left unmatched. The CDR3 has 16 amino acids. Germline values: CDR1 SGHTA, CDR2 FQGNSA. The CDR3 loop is CASSLVSGGGNYEQYF. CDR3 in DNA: TGTGCCAGCAGCTTGGTCTCGGGGGGTGGGAACTACGAGCAGTACTTC.

Here the CDR3 reads CASSYSLAGGYEQYF. CDR3 nucleotides: TGTGCCAGCAGTTACTCGCTAGCGGGGGGTTACGAGCAGTACTTC. This rearrangement joins TRBV6-6 to TRBJ2-7; 11 bases line up with TRBD2. V was pared by 0 bases and J by 4 bases, with 2 bases of the junction left unmatched. In germline, CDR1 is MNHNY, CDR2 SVGAGI (reference sequence). This CDR3 has 15 residues.

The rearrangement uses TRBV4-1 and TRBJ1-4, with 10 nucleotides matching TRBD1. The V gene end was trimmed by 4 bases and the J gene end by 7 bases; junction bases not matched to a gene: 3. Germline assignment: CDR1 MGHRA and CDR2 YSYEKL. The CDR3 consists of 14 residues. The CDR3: CASSRGQGGEKLFF. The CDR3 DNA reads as TGCGCCAGCAGCCGCGGACAGGGGGGTGAAAAACTGTTTTTT.

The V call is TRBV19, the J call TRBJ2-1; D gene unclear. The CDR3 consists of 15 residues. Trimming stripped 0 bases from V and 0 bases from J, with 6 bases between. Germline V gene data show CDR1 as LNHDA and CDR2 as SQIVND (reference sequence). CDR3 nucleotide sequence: TGTGCCAGTAGTATAGACAGAATCTCCTACAATGAGCAGTTCTTC. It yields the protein CASSIDRISYNEQFF.

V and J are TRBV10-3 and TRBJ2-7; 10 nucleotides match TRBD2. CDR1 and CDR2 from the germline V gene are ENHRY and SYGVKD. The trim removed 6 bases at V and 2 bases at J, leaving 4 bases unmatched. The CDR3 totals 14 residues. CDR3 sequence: CAIRKLAGTYEQYF. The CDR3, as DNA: TGTGCCATCAGGAAACTAGCGGGAACCTACGAGCAGTACTTC.

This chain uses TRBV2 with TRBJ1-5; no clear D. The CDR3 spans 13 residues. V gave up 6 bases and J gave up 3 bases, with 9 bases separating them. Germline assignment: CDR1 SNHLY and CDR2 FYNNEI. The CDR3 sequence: CASRVTANQPQHF. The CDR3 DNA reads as TGTGCCAGCAGAGTCACAGCCAATCAGCCCCAGCATTTT.

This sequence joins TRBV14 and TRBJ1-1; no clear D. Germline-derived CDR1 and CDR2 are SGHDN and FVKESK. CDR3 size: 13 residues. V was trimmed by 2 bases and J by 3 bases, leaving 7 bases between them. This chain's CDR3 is CASSQSLDTEAFF. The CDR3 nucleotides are TGTGCCAGCAGCCAAAGCCTGGACACTGAAGCTTTCTTT.

For the CDR3, the DNA is TGTGCCATCAGTTCGCGTGACGGGGGGTTGAACGAGCAGTACTTC. Translated: CAISSRDGGLNEQYF. The rearrangement joins TRBV10-3 to TRBJ2-7; 7 positions match TRBD2. V trimming: 5 bases; J trimming: 5 bases; junction bases outside the gene matches: 12. The CDR3 covers 15 residues. The germline CDR1 and CDR2 sequences are ENHRY and SYGVKD.

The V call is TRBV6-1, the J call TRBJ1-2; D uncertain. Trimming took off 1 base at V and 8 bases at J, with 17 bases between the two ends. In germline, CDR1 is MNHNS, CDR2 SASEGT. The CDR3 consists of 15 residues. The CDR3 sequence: CASSEVSSGVGGYTF. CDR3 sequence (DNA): TGTGCCAGCAGTGAAGTCTCGAGCGGTGTGGGAGGCTACACCTTC.

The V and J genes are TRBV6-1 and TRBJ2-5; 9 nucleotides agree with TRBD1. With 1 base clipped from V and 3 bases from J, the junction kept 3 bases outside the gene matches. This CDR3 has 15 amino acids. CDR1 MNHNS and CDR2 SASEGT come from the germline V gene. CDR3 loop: CASSEEGQGKETQYF. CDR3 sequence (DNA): TGTGCCAGCAGTGAAGAGGGACAGGGTAAAGAGACCCAGTACTTC.

CDR3 amino acids: CASSRLAGSYNEQFF. The DNA of the CDR3 is TGTGCCAGCAGCCGACTAGCGGGATCCTACAATGAGCAGTTCTTC. This rearrangement joins TRBV7-9 to TRBJ2-1; TRBD2 matches 11 bases. Trimming took 5 bases from V and 1 from J; bases not matched to a gene: 1. The germline V gene encodes CDR1 SEHNR and CDR2 FQNEAQ (reference sequence). This CDR3 has 15 residues.

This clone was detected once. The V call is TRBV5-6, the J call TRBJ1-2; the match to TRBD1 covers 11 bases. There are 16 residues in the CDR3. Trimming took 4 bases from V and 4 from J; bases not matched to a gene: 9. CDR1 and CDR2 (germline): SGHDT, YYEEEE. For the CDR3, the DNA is TGTGCCAGCAGCGCTCCATCAGGGACAGGGGGCTATGGCTACACCTTC. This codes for CASSAPSGTGGYGYTF.

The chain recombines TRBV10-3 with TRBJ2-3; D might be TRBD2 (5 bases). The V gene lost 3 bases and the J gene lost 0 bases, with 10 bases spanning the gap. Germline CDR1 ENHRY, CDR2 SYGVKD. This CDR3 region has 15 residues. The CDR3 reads CAISESLASTDTQYF. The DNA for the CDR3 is TGTGCCATCAGTGAAAGCCTAGCAAGCACAGATACGCAGTATTTT.

The CDR3 bases are TGTGCCAGCAGCCCCGGACAGTGGAACACTGAAGCTTTCTTT. It translates to CASSPGQWNTEAFF. V is TRBV7-2 and J is TRBJ1-1; D perhaps matches TRBD1 (6 bases). Trimming cost V 5 bases and J 1 base, with 11 bases left between them. In germline, CDR1 is SGHTA, CDR2 FQGNSA. The CDR3 is 14 amino acids.

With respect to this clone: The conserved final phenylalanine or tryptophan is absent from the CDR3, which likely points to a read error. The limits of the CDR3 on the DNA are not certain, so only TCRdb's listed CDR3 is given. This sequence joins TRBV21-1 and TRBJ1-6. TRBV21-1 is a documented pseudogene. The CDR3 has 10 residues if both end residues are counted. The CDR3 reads CASSNQQLRG.

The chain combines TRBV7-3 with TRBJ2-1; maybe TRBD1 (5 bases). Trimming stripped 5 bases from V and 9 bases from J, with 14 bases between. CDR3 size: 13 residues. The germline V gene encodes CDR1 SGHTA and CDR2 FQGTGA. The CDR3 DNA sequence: TGTGCCAGCAGCGTGACTGGGGCCACTGAGCAGTTCTTC. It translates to CASSVTGATEQFF.

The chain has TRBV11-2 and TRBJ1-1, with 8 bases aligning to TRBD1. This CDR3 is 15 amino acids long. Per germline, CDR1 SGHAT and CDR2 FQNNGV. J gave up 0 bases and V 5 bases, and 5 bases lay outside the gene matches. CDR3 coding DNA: TGTGCCAGCAGCGCTGGACAGGGAATGAACACTGAAGCTTTCTTT. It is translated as CASSAGQGMNTEAFF. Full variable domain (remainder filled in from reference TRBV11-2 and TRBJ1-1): EAGVAQSPRYKIIEKRQSVAFWCNPISGHATLYWYQQILGQGPKLLIQFQNNGVVDDSQLPKDRFSAERLKGVDSTLKIQPAKLEDSAVYLCASSAGQGMNTEAFFGQGTRLTVV.

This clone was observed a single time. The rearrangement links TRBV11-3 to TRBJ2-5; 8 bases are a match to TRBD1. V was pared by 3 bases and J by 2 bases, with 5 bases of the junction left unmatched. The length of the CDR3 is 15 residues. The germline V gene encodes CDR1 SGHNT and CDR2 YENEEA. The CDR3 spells CASSLGTGVQETQYF. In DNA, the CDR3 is TGTGCCAGCAGCTTGGGGACAGGCGTACAAGAGACCCAGTACTTC.

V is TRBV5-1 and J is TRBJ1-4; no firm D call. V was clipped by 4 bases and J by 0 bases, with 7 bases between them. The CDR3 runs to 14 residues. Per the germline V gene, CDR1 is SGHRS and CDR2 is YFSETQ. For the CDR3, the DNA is TGCGCCAGCAGCCCCGGGGCAACTAATGAAAAACTGTTTTTT. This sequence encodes CASSPGATNEKLFF.

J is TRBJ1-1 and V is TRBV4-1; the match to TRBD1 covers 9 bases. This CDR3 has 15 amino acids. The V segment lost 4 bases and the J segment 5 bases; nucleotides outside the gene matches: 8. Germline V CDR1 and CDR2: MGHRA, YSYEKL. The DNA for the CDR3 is TGCGCCAGCAGCCCACAACAGGGGGCAGGGACTGAAGCTTTCTTT. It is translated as CASSPQQGAGTEAFF.

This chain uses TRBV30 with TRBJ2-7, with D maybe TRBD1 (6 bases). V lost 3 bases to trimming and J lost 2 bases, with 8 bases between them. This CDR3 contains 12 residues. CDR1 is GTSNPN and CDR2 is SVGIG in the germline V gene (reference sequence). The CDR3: CAWRQGAYEQYF. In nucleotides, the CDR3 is TGTGCCTGGAGACAGGGAGCCTACGAGCAGTACTTC.

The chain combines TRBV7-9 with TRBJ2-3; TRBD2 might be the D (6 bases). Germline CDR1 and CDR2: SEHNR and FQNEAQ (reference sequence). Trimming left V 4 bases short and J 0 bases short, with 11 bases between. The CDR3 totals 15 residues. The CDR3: CASSSSGPSTDTQYF. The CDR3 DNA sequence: TGTGCCAGCAGCTCGAGCGGGCCTAGCACAGATACGCAGTATTTT. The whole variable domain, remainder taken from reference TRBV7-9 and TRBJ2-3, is DTGVSQNPRHKITKRGQNVTFRCDPISEHNRLYWYRQTLGQGPEFLTYFQNEAQLEKSRLLSDRFSAERPKGSFSTLEIQRTEQGDSAMYLCASSSSGPSTDTQYFGPGTRLTVL.

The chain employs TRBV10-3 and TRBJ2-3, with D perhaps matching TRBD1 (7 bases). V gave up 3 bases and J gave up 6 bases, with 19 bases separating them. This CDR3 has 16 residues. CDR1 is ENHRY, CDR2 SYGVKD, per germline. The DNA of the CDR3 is TGTGCCATCAGTGATCCCAGGGGGAGGAGCGTGGATACGCAGTATTTT. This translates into CAISDPRGRSVDTQYF.

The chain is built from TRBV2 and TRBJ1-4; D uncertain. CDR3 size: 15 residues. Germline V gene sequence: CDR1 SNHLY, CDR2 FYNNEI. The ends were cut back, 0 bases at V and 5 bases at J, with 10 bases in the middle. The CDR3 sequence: CASSEAPPLNEKLFF. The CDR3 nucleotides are TGTGCCAGCAGTGAAGCACCGCCACTCAATGAAAAACTGTTTTTT. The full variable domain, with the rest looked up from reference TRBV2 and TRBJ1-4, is EPEVTQTPSHQVTQMGQEVILRCVPISNHLYFYWYRQILGQKVEFLVSFYNNEISEKSEIFDDQFSVERPDGSNFTLKIRSTKLEDSAMYFCASSEAPPLNEKLFFGSGTQLSVL.